Given below is one T cell receptor (beta chain) in context. Its antigen is not known. This entry belongs to a study of Ad26.COV2.S vaccination and SARS-CoV-2 variants. Study as a whole: Among those in the COV1001 Ad26.COV2.S trial arm was the donor.

Unmatched junction bases numbered 7, after V lost 5 bases and J lost 8 bases. The CDR3 extends over 15 amino acids. CDR1 and CDR2 (germline): MNHEY, SVGAGI. Study-wide points: It was vaccine recipients, not placebo recipients, who had the higher spike-specific TCR breadth. Analytic work on TCR breadth and depth might have understated the full extent of total T cell responses.

Repertoires were generated with immunoSEQ multiplex PCR, while TCRdb's copy carries only in-frame clones and drops some. The sample has around 450,000 clones; approximately 92% are singletons. This sample's treatment: roughly 20 received Ad26.COV2.S at low or high dose, single or two shots; about 5 received placebo; per-sample allocation not given. Day 63 following the first vaccine or placebo injection was when the samples were taken. The shot given was an Ad26 vector that makes Wuhan-strain SARS-CoV-2 spike. The chain employs TRBV6-5 and TRBJ2-1; 12 positions agree with TRBD2. Sample: peripheral blood, taken in a trial of Ad26.COV2.S vaccine versus placebo. The receptor comes from a person between 18 and 65 years old who received the Ad26.COV2.S COVID-19 vaccine or a placebo. The CDR3: CASSLTSGRSDEQFF. CDR3 nucleotide sequence: TGTGCCAGCAGTCTGACTAGCGGGAGATCTGATGAGCAGTTCTTC.